This T cell receptor (beta chain) appears in the sequencing data of a study of blood T cells in healthy people across ages. Primers used in a second PCR of roughly 6 to 11 cycles were a sample-barcoded 5' primer and a J-beta primer mix. MiXCR was run by TCRdb on the 5' RACE reads, yielding one entry per CDR3 protein. The table has about 640,000 distinct CDR3 sequences, about 30% seen once. A note on this clonotype: One end of the junction is discordant with germline, which a read error may explain.

Germline-derived CDR1 and CDR2 are SGDLS and YYNGEE. The CDR3 loop spans 14 amino acids. This TCR came from a woman older than 75 in good health. V usage is TRBV9 and J usage is TRBJ1-1, with 7 bases aligning to TRBD1. Specimen: blood. The CDR3, as DNA: TGTGCCAGCAGCTACGGGACAGCGAACACTGGAGCTTTCTTT. Translating it yields CASSYGTANTGAFF.